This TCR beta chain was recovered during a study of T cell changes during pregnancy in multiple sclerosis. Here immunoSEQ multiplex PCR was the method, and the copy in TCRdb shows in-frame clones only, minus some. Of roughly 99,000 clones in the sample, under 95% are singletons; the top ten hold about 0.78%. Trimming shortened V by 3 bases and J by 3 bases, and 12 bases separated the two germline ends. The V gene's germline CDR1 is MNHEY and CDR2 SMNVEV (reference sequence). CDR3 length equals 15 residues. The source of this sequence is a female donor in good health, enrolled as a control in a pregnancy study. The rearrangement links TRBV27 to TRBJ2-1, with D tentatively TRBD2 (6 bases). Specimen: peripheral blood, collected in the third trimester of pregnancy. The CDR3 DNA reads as TGTGCCAGCAGTTTGTTCGCGGGGATCTACAATGAGCAGTTCTTC. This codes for CASSLFAGIYNEQFF.